The T cell receptor (beta chain) under discussion was sequenced for a study of shared clonotypes between healthy human individuals. Study results and limitations: Clonotype sharing across several donors was observed for 5% to 6.5% of naive CD4 clonotypes. A reduction in generation probabilities was seen for non-shared clonotypes relative to those shared by all four donors.

An approximately 200 ng quantity of DNA, roughly 30,000 T cell genomes, went into the sorted-subset replicate PCRs. Method: immunoSEQ multiplex PCR; TCRdb's copy keeps in-frame clones and lacks some. The table lists 2 million to 2.5 million clones, 80% to 95% of them singletons. This CDR3 spans 16 amino acids. The germline gives CDR1 MDHEN, CDR2 SYDVKM. V lost 2 bases and J lost 4; bases outside the gene matches: 9. A word on this clone: What it binds is unknown.

Sequencing was carried out using naive CD4+ T cells from PBMCs. Subset in this sample: CD45RA+ positively selected. The receptor was derived from a man between 18 and 35 years old in good health. Some clones in this sample may be carry-over from other donors' samples. The J gene is TRBJ1-2, the V gene TRBV28, with 8 bases lining up with TRBD1. In DNA form, the CDR3 reads TGTGCCAGCAGTTTACCCTCCCTGACAGGGGCCTATGGCTACACCTTC. Its protein product is CASSLPSLTGAYGYTF.